This T cell receptor beta chain was identified in a study of blood T cell repertoires in COVID-19. Turning to the study itself: Material from acute and convalescent COVID-19 was sourced from the United States, Italy and Spain.

This CDR3 has 16 amino acids. Per the germline V gene, CDR1 is SGHDT and CDR2 is YYEEEE. Trimming removed 2 bases from V and 7 bases from J; junction bases left unmatched: 9. TCRdb's copy holds only in-frame clones and misses some; the assay was immunoSEQ multiplex PCR. The table shows 200,000 to 250,000 clones, with roughly 84% occurring only once. The V call is TRBV5-6, the J call TRBJ1-6; 7 bases line up with TRBD1. The receptor was derived from a woman aged 55-70 years with acute or convalescent COVID-19. Sequenced sample: peripheral blood. The CDR3 reads CASSLYYGTDNSPLHF. The CDR3 coding sequence is TGTGCCAGCAGCTTATACTACGGGACAGACAATTCACCCCTCCACTTT.